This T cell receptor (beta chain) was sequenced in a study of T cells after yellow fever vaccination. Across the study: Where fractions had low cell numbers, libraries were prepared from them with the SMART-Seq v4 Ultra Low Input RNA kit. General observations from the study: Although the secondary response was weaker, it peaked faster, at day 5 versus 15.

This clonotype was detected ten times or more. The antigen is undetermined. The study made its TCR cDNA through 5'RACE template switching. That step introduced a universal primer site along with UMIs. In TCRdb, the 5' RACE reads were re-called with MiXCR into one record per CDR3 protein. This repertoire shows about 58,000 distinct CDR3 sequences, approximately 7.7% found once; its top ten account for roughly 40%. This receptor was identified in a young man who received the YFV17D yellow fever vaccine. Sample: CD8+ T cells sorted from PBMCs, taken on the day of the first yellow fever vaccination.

The CDR3 sequence: CASSSISGGISTDTQYF. CDR3 DNA: TGTGCCAGCAGCTCCATCAGCGGGGGGATTAGCACAGATACGCAGTATTTT. The chain recombines TRBV7-3 with TRBJ2-3; 9 nucleotides match TRBD2. The length of the CDR3 is 17 residues. V shed 4 bases and J 0 bases; nucleotides not matched to a gene: 8. Per germline, CDR1 SGHTA and CDR2 FQGTGA. The full variable domain, its missing parts supplied by reference TRBV7-3 and TRBJ2-3, is GAGVSQTPSNKVTEKGKYVELRCDPISGHTALYWYRQSLGQGPEFLIYFQGTGAADDSGLPNDRFFAVRPEGSVSTLKIQRTERGDSAVYLCASSSISGGISTDTQYFGPGTRLTVL.